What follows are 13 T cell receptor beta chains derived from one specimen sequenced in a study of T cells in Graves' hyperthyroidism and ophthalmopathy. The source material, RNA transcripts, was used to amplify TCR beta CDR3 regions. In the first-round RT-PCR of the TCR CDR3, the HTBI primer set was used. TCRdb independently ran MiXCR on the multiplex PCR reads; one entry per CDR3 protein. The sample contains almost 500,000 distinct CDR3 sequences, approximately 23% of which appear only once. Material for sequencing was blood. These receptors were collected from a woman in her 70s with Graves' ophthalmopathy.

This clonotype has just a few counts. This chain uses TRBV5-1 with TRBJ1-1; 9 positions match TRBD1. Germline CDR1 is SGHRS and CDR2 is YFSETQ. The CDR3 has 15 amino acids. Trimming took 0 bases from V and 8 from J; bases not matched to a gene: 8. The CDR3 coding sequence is TGCGCCAGCAGCTTGGTGGGGGACAGGGTGTCGGAAGCTTTCTTT. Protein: CASSLVGDRVSEAFF.

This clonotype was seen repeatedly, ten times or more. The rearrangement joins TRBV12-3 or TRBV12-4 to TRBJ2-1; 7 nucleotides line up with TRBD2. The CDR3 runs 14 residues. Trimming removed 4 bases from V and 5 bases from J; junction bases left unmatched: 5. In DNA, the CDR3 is TGTGCCAGCAGTTCGGGTCTAGCGGACAATGAGCAGTTCTTC. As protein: CASSSGLADNEQFF.

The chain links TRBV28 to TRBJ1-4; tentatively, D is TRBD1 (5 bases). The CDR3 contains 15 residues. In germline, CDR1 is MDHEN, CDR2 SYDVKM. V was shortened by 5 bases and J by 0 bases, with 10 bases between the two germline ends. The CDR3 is CASSPGLPTNEKLFF. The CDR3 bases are TGTGCCAGCAGTCCGGGACTTCCAACTAATGAAAAACTGTTTTTT.

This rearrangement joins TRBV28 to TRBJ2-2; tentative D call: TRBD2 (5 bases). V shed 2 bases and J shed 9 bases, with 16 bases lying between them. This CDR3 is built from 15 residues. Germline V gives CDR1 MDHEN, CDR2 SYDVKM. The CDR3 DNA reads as TGTGCCAGCAGTTTAAACGGGGTCGTAGGGCGGGAGCTGTTTTTT. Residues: CASSLNGVVGRELFF.

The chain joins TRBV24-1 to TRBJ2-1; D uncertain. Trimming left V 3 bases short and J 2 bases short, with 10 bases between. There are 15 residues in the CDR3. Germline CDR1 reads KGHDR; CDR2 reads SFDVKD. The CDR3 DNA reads TGTGCCACCAGTGATCCACGCCGAACCTACAATGAGCAGTTCTTC. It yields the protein CATSDPRRTYNEQFF.

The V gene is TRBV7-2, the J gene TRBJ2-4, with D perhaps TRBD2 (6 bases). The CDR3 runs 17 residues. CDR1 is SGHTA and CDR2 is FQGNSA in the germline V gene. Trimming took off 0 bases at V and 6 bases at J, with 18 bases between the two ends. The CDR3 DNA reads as TGTGCCAGCAGCTTAGCGGGGGAAGGAGGGCCTAGAAACATTCAGTACTTC. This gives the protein CASSLAGEGGPRNIQYF.

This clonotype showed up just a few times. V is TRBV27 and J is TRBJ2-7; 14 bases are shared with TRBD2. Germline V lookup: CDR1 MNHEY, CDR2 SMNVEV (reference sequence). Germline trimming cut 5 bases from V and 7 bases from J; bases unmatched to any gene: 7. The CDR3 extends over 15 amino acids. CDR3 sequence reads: CASSPGTSGSSEQYF. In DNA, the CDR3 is TGTGCCAGCAGTCCGGGGACTAGCGGGAGCTCAGAGCAGTACTTC.

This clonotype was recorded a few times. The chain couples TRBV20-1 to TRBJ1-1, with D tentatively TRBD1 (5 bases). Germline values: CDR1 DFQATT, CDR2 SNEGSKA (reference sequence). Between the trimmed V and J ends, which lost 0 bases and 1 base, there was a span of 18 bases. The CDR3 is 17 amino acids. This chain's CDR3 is CSARDFPRITGNTEAFF. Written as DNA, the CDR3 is TGCAGTGCTAGAGATTTCCCTCGGATCACAGGGAACACTGAAGCTTTCTTT.

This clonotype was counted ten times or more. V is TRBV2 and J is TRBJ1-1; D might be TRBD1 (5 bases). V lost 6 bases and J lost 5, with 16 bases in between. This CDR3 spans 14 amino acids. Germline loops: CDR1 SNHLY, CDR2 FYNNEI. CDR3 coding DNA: TGTGCCAGCAGCCCGGGACGGCTAAGGACTGAAGCTTTCTTT. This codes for CASSPGRLRTEAFF.

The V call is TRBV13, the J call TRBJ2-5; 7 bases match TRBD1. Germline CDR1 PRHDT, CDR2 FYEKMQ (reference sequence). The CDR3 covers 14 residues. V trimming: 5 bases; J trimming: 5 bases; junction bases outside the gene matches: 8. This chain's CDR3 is CASSGRQGGETQYF. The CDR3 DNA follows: TGTGCCAGCAGCGGGCGACAGGGTGGGGAGACCCAGTACTTC.

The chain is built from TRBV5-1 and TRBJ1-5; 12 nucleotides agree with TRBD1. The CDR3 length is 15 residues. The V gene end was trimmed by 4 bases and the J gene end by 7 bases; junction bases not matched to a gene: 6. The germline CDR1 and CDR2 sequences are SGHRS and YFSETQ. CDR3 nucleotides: TGCGCCAGCAGCCCCGGGACAGGGGGCCGGCAGCCCCAGCATTTT. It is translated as CASSPGTGGRQPQHF.

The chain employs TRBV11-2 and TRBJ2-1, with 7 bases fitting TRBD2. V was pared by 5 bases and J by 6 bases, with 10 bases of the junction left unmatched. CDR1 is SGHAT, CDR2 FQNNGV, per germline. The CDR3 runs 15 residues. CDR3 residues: CASSQGAGYGNEQFF. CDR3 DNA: TGTGCCAGCAGCCAAGGAGCGGGATATGGCAATGAGCAGTTCTTC. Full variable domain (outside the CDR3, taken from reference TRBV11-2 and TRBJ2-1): EAGVAQSPRYKIIEKRQSVAFWCNPISGHATLYWYQQILGQGPKLLIQFQNNGVVDDSQLPKDRFSAERLKGVDSTLKIQPAKLEDSAVYLCASSQGAGYGNEQFFGPGTRLTVL.

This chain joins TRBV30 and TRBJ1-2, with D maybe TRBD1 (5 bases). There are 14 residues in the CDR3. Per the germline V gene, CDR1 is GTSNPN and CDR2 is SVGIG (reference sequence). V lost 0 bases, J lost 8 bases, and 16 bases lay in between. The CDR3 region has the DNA TGTGCCTGGAGTGTAGACAGCCCTGTTTACGGCTACACCTTC. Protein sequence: CAWSVDSPVYGYTF.